This TCR beta chain was sequenced during a study of T-cell reconstitution after alpha-beta-depleted transplantation in children. CDR3 length: 14 residues. CDR1 is GTSNPN and CDR2 is SVGIG in the germline V gene (reference sequence). Unique molecular identifiers were used in preparing the TCRbeta library. TCRdb processed the PCR reads anew with MiXCR; each CDR3 protein has one entry. The sample shows about 240,000 distinct CDR3 sequences, roughly 26% of them seen only once. This clonotype was recorded many times. This receptor was identified in a girl aged 2 to 10 with Fanconi anemia, due to receive a stem cell transplant. V and J are TRBV30 and TRBJ2-3; tentatively, D is TRBD2 (5 bases). The sample in question was PBMCs, obtained before TCRalphabeta/CD19-depleted stem cell transplant. CDR3: CALNMLAGTDTQYF. The CDR3, as DNA: TGTGCTTTAAACATGCTAGCAGGCACAGATACGCAGTATTTT.